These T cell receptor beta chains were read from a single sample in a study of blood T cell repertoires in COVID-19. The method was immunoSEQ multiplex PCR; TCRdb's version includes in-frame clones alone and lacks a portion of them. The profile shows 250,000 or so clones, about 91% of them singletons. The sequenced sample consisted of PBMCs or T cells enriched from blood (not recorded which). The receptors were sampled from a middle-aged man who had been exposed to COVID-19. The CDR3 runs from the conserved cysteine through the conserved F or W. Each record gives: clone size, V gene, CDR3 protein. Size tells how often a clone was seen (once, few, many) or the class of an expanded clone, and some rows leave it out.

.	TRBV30	CAAQALWSRGSEEKLFF
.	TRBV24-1	CATSDSGPGTNFEAFF
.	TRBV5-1	CASSLRDRANEKLFF
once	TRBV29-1	CSVRTGVGDEQFF
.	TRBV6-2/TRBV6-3	CASSPLDRGYGYTF
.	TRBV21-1	CASSRRSGNSALHF
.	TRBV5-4	CASSLTGEFVGYTF
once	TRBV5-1	CASSFGTGAYEQYF
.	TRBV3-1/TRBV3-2	CASSRDLKNEQFF
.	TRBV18	CASSARTSGRGNTGELFF
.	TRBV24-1	CATSDFGGGSGANEQFF
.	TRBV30	CAWNPSGREQFF
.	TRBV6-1	CASSGSVFRGQETQYF
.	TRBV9	CASSVQTGVGGYTF
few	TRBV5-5	CASSSEVTGAYEQYF
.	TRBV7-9	CASSYGGRGQDEQFF
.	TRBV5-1	CASRGGQANEKLFF
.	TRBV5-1	CASKGGNEQFF
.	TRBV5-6	CASSYVGAGEETQYF
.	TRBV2	CARTGGAGNTIYF
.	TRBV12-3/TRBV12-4	CASSPSSTGRGHF
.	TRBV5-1	CASSLAGRSAGANVLTF
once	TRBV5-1	CASSLVTSGRGNEQYF
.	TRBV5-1	CASSLAIGGQETQYF
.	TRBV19	CASSVDRVPSGANVLTF
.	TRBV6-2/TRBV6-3	CASSYIDSYEQYF
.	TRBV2	CAGGWGFYEQYF
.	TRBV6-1	CASSEAGRGSLRDTQYF
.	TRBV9	CASSAPWAGSTDTQYF
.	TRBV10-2	CASSIQGGGNTIYF
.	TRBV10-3	CAISESSGGESPLHF
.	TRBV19	CASSPTRAIYTGELFF
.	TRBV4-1	CASSQQGTRNQPQHF
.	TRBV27	CASSLSERQGEQFF
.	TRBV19	CASTPLGGPNNEQFF
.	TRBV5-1	CASSLGAQSRNQPQHF
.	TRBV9	CASSVRQGANTIYF
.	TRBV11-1	CASSLGTGGLNEQFF
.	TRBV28	CASSFRGEEEAFF
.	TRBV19	CASSIDRGETQYF
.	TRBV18	CASSPQSGEQYF
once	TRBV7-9	CASSLGLAGVTGELFF
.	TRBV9	CASSSSGRAPRVDTGELFF
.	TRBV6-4	CASSAEGVSEQFF
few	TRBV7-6	CASSLEIASSYEQYF
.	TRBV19	CASSKRTGGVQMETQYF
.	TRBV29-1	CSVETGLGNYGYTF
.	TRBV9	CASSKIGGSSEQYF
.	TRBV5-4	CASSSGVGTGLDTQYF
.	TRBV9	CASSGDSRRGTEAFF
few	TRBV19	CASSIARQPQHF
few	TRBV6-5	CASTAGRSYGYTF
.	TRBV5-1	CASSPRTENTEAFF
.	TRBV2	CASSGVDRGLEQYF